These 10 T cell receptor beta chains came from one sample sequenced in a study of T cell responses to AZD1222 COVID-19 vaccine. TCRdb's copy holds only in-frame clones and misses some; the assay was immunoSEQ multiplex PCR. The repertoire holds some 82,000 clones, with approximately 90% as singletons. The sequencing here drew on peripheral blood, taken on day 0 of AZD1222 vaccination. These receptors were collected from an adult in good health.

The CDR3 nucleotides are TGTGCCAGCAGTTACTCGGGGGAAGAAGCTTTCTTT. Translating it yields CASSYSGEEAFF. This chain uses TRBV6-5 with TRBJ1-1; TRBD1 might be the D (5 bases). Between the trimmed V and J ends, which lost 0 bases and 8 bases, there was a span of 7 bases. The germline CDR1 and CDR2 sequences are MNHEY and SVGAGI. The CDR3 spans 12 residues.

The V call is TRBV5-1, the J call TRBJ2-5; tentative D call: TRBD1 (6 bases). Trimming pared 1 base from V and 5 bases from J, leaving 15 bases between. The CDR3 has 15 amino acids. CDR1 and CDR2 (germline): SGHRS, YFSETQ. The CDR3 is CASSLTTGLRETQYF. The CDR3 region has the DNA TGCGCCAGCAGCTTGACGACAGGCCTAAGGGAGACCCAGTACTTC.

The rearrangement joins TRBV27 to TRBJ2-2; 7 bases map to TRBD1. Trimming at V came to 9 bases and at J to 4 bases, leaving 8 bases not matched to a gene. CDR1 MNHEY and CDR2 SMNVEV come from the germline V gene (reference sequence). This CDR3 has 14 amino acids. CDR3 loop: CASKRQGLTGELFF. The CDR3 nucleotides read TGTGCCAGTAAGAGACAGGGTCTCACCGGGGAGCTGTTTTTT.

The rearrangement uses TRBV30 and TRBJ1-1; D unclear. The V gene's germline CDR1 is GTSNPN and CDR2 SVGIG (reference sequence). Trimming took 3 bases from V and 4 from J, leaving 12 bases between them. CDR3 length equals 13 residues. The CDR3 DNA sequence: TGTGCCTGGAGAGACGGGCCGAGCACTGAAGCTTTCTTT. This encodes CAWRDGPSTEAFF.

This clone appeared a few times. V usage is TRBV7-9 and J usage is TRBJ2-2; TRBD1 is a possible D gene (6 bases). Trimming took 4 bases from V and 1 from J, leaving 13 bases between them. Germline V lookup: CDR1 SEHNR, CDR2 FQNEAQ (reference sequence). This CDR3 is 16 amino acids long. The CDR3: CASSWNKQGNTGELFF. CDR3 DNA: TGTGCCAGCAGCTGGAATAAACAGGGGAACACCGGGGAGCTGTTTTTT.

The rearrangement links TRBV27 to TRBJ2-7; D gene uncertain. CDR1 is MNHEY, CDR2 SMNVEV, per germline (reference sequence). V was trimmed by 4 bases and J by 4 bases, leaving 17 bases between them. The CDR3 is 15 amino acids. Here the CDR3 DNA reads TGTGCCAGCAGTTCGCGGCCGACGTCTGGGTACGAGCAGTACTTC. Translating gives CASSSRPTSGYEQYF.

DNA of the CDR3: TGTGCCAGTAGTATAGAGGCAGGGGGCTTCGCCGGGGAGCTGTTTTTT. Translation: CASSIEAGGFAGELFF. V and J are TRBV19 and TRBJ2-2; 8 bases are shared with TRBD1. V trimming: 0 bases; J trimming: 6 bases; junction bases outside the gene matches: 6. CDR3 length: 16 residues. Germline CDR1 is LNHDA and CDR2 is SQIVND (reference sequence).

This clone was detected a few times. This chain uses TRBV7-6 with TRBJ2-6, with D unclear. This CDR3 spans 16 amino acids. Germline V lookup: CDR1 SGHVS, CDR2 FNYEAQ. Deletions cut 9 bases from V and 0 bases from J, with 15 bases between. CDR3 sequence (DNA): TGTGCCAGTGCGGCATCTCCAAGCTCTGGGGCCAACGTCCTGACTTTC. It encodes CASAASPSSGANVLTF.

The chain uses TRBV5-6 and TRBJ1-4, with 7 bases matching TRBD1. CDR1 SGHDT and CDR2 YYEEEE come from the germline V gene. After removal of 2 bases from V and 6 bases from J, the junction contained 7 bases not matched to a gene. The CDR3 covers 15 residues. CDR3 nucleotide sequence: TGTGCCAGCAGCTTCCTAGGGGGCCAGGATGAAAAACTGTTTTTT. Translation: CASSFLGGQDEKLFF.

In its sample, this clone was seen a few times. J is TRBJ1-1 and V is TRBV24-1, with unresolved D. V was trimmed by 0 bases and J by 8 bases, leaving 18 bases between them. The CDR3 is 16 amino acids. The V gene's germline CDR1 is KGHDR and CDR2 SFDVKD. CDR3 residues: CATSDLRSEPGLEAFF. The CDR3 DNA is TGTGCCACCAGTGATTTGAGGAGCGAGCCCGGTCTCGAAGCTTTCTTT.